The present T cell receptor beta chain was sequenced within a study of blood T cells in healthy people across ages. The CDR3 has 14 residues. Germline V CDR1 and CDR2: SGHNT, YYREEE (reference sequence). There are many counts of this clonotype. Together with a sample-barcoded 5' primer, a J-beta primer mix was included in a second PCR lasting roughly 6 to 12 cycles. TCRdb re-derived calls from the 5' RACE reads in MiXCR, one entry per CDR3 protein. This table holds approximately 810,000 distinct CDR3 sequences, 29% found once. Sequences were obtained from blood. The chain has TRBV5-4 and TRBJ2-5; D is unclear. The closer fit of TRBJ2-7 to the DNA end suggests the J call may be wrong. The source is a woman of 80 years or more in good health. The CDR3 sequence: CASSTGRNPHEQYF. In nucleotides, the CDR3 is TGTGCCAGCAGCACCGGACGGAACCCCCACGAGCAGTACTTC.